This record looks at one T cell receptor (beta chain) sequence and its context. Method: immunoSEQ multiplex PCR; TCRdb's copy keeps in-frame clones and lacks some. Among 70,000 to 90,000 clones listed, around nine tenths were seen once. These data are taken from a study of radiotherapy plus CTLA-4 blockade in lung cancer. Study-level information: Patients showed objective responses in 18% of cases and disease control in under 40%.

In germline, CDR1 is MNHEY, CDR2 SVGAGI. The CDR3 has 15 amino acids. The junction had 3 bases not matched to a gene; V was cut back by 6 bases and J by 2 bases. This rearrangement joins TRBV6-5 to TRBJ1-6; 8 bases line up with TRBD1. Sequences were derived from peripheral blood, sampled from a patient treated with radiotherapy plus ipilimumab. The source is a human donor with non-small cell lung cancer who had stable disease on radiotherapy plus ipilimumab. Here the CDR3 DNA reads TGTGCCAGCAGCAGGGGGCAGACCTATAATTCACCCCTCCACTTT. Translation gives CASSRGQTYNSPLHF.